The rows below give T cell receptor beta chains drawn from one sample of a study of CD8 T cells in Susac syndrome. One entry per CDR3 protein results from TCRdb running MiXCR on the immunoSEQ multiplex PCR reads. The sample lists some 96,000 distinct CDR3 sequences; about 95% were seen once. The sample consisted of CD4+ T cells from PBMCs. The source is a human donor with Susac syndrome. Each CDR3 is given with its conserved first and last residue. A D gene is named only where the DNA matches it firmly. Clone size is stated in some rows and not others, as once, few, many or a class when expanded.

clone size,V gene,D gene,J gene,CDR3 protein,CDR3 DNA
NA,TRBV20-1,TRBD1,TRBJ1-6,CSATDREYSPLHF,TGCAGTGCTACGGACAGGGAATATTCACCCCTCCACTTT
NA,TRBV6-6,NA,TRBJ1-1,CASSYPSRGTEAFF,TGTGCCAGCAGTTACCCATCTCGGGGGACTGAAGCCTTCTTT
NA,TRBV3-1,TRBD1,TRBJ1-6,CASSGTVNSPLHF,TGTGCCAGCAGCGGGACAGTTAATTCACCCCTCCACTTT
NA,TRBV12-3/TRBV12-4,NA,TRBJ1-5,CASSLEGTQEQPQHF,TGTGCCAGCAGTTTAGAAGGGACGCAAGAACAGCCCCAGCATTTT
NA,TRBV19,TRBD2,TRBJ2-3,CASTHSGGRRDTQYF,TGTGCCAGTACCCATAGCGGGGGGAGGCGGGATACGCAGTATTTT
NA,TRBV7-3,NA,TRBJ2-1,CASSLYTSNEQFF,TGTGCCAGCAGCTTATACACAAGCAATGAGCAGTTCTTC
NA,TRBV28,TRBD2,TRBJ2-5,CASSLPAAGGETQYF,TGTGCCAGCAGTCTCCCGGCAGCGGGGGGAGAGACCCAGTACTTC
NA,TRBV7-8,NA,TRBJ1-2,CASSLSTVNYGYTF,TGTGCCAGCAGCTTATCGACAGTTAACTATGGCTACACCTTC
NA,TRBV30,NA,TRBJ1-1,CAWTEGTEAFF,TGTGCCTGGACTGAGGGCACTGAAGCTTTCTTT
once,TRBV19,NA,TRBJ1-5,CASETGGAQPQHF,TGTGCCAGTGAGACCGGGGGTGCTCAGCCCCAGCATTTT
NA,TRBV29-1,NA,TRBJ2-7,CSVEGTEYEQYF,TGCAGCGTTGAGGGCACGGAATACGAGCAGTACTTC
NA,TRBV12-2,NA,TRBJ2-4,CASRLAPRGRLAKNIQYF,TGTGCAAGTCGCTTAGCACCTCGGGGGCGCCTGGCCAAAAACATTCAGTACTTC
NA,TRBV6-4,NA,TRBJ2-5,CASSDSDRPYQETQYF,TGTGCCAGCAGTGACTCCGACAGACCTTACCAAGAGACCCAGTACTTC
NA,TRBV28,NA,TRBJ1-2,CASSSQAWGTNYGYTF,TGTGCCAGCAGTTCGCAGGCTTGGGGGACTAACTATGGCTACACCTTC
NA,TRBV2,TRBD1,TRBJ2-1,CASSRTGQVLTQFF,TGTGCCAGCAGTCGGACAGGTCAAGTTTTAACGCAGTTCTTC
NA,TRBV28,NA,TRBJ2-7,CASSLTGFSYEQYF,TGTGCCAGCAGTTTAACAGGGTTCTCCTACGAGCAGTACTTC
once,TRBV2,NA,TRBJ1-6,CASSERIPYNSPLHF,TGTGCCAGCAGTGAAAGGATCCCCTATAATTCACCCCTCCACTTT
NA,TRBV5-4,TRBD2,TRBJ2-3,CASRPTSGGDTDTQYF,TGTGCCAGCAGACCGACTAGCGGGGGGGATACAGATACGCAGTATTTT
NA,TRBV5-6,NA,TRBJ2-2,CASSLSPDTGELFF,TGTGCCAGCAGCTTAAGCCCCGACACCGGGGAGCTGTTTTTT
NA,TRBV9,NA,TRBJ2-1,CASSVAGYNEQFF,TGTGCCAGCAGCGTAGCGGGCTACAATGAGCAGTTCTTC
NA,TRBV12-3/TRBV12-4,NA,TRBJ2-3,CASSLPGHPSNTQYF,TGTGCCAGCAGTTTACCGGGACACCCAAGCAATACGCAGTATTTT
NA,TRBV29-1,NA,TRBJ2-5,CSVGVNQETQYF,TGCAGCGTAGGGGTTAATCAAGAGACCCAGTACTTC
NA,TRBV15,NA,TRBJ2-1,CATSRAGGGNEQFF,TGTGCCACCAGCAGAGCAGGGGGAGGCAATGAGCAGTTCTTC
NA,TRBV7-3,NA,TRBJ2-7,CASRTRREIDEQYF,TGTGCCAGCAGGACGAGGAGGGAAATCGACGAGCAGTACTTC
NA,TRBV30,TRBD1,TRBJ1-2,CAWRGTGAGGYTF,TGTGCCTGGAGAGGCACAGGGGCGGGTGGCTACACCTTC
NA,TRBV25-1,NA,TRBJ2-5,CASSVIGPEETQYF,TGTGCCAGCAGTGTAATAGGGCCGGAAGAGACCCAGTACTTC
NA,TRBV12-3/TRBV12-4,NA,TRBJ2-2,CASSYYSTGELFF,TGTGCCAGCAGCTACTATTCGACCGGGGAGCTGTTTTTT
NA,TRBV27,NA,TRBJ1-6,CASSFGIASPLHF,TGTGCCAGCAGTTTTGGAATAGCGTCACCCCTCCACTTT
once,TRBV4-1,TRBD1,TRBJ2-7,CASSQNRGISYEQYF,TGCGCCAGCAGCCAAAACAGGGGAATCTCCTACGAGCAGTACTTC
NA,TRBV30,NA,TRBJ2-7,CAWSDGYEQYF,TGTGCCTGGAGCGACGGTTACGAGCAGTACTTC
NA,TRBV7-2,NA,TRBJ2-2,CASSRQAWNTGELFF,TGTGCCAGCAGCCGACAGGCCTGGAACACCGGGGAGCTGTTTTTT
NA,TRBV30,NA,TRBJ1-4,CAWRPGSSVGEKLFF,TGTGCCTGGAGGCCCGGGTCGTCCGTCGGAGAAAAACTGTTTTTT
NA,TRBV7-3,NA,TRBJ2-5,CASSPYPQETQYF,TGTGCCAGCAGCCCCTACCCCCAAGAGACCCAGTACTTC
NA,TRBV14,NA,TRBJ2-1,CASSQGGMRVSSYNEQFF,TGTGCCAGCAGCCAAGGAGGGATGAGGGTTAGCTCCTACAATGAGCAGTTCTTC
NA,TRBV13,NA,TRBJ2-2,CASSLGGNTGELFF,TGTGCCAGCAGCTTAGGGGGGAACACCGGGGAGCTGTTTTTT
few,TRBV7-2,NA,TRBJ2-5,CASSPSQETQYF,TGTGCCAGCAGCCCCTCCCAAGAGACCCAGTACTTC
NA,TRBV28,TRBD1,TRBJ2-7,CASSLFGQVRGEQYF,TGTGCCAGCAGTTTATTTGGACAGGTCCGAGGAGAGCAGTACTTC
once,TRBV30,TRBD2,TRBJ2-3,CAFTSGETDTQYF,TGTGCCTTTACTAGCGGGGAAACAGATACGCAGTATTTT
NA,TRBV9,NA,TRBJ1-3,CASSVDGHSGNTIYF,TGTGCCAGCAGCGTAGATGGCCACTCTGGAAACACCATATATTTT
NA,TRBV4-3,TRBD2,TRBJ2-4,CASSHGLGENIQYF,TGCGCCAGCAGCCACGGACTAGGGGAAAACATTCAGTACTTC
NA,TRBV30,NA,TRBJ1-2,CAGYVQGDYGYTF,TGTGCCGGATACGTCCAGGGAGACTATGGCTACACCTTC
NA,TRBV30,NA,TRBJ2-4,CAWSDWGEQNIQYF,TGTGCCTGGAGTGACTGGGGGGAGCAAAACATTCAGTACTTC
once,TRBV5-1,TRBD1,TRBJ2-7,CASSLAGTGRYEQYF,TGCGCCAGCAGCTTGGCCGGGACAGGGAGATACGAGCAGTACTTC
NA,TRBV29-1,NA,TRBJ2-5,CSVEPRLQETQYF,TGCAGCGTTGAGCCCCGACTCCAAGAGACCCAGTACTTC
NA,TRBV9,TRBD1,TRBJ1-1,CASSVDRAGGTEAFF,TGTGCCAGCAGCGTCGACAGGGCGGGGGGAACTGAAGCTTTCTTT
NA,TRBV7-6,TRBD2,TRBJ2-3,CASSNPSGRTDTQYF,TGTGCCAGCAGCAACCCTAGCGGCCGCACAGATACGCAGTATTTT
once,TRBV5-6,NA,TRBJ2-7,CASSFTGYHEQYF,TGTGCCAGCAGCTTCACAGGGTACCACGAGCAGTACTTC
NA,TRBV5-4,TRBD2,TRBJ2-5,CASSSGTSGGEETQYF,TGTGCCAGCAGCTCAGGGACTAGCGGGGGGGAAGAGACCCAGTACTTC
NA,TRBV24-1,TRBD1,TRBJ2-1,CAPEGQGWNEQFF,TGTGCCCCCGAGGGACAGGGGTGGAATGAGCAGTTCTTC
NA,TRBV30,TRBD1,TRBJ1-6,CALNTGTGGGIGPLHF,TGTGCCTTGAACACCGGGACAGGGGGTGGGATAGGCCCCCTCCACTTT
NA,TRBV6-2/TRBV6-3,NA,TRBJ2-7,CASSLLRAEQYF,TGTGCCAGCAGCCTTCTTCGTGCAGAGCAGTACTTC
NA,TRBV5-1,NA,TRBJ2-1,CASSLSNSAYNEQFF,TGCGCCAGCAGCCTGAGTAATAGCGCCTACAATGAGCAGTTCTTC
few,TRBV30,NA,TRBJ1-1,CAWSPQRNTEAFF,TGTGCCTGGAGTCCCCAACGAAACACTGAAGCTTTCTTT
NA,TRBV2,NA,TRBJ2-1,CASRPTTSSSEQFF,TGTGCCAGCAGACCCACGACTAGTAGCTCTGAGCAGTTCTTC